Below, 7 T cell receptor beta chains from the same sample are listed, as sequenced in a study of metastatic and nonmetastatic thyroid tumors. No patient had received any treatment before thyroid surgery. TCRdb re-clonotyped the PCR reads through MiXCR. This table has about 24,000 clones, approximately 24% appearing once. Specimen: tumor tissue. The receptors stem from a male donor with papillary thyroid cancer or a benign thyroid nodule (not recorded which). Some clones in this sample may be carry-over from other donors' samples.

The sample holds many counts of this clone. The identical CDR3 is also encoded by other nucleotide sequences in the sample. The chain is built from TRBV28 and TRBJ2-2, with 7 bases that match TRBD2. The CDR3 extends over 15 amino acids. The germline CDR1 and CDR2 sequences are MDHEN and SYDVKM. Trimming cost V 5 bases and J 5 bases; bases outside gene matches: 8. In DNA form, the CDR3 reads TGTGCCAGCAGTCCCCGCGGGGGTCGTACCGGGGAGCTGTTTTTT. This codes for CASSPRGGRTGELFF.

This clone came up many times. V usage is TRBV20-1 and J usage is TRBJ2-7, with no clear D. This CDR3 has 13 residues. The germline gives CDR1 DFQATT, CDR2 SNEGSKA (reference sequence). V shed 6 bases and J shed 6 bases, with 18 bases lying between them. The DNA of the CDR3 is TGCAGTGCACGGCCTCCCCCCCCCGGCGAGCAGTACTTC. It translates to CSARPPPPGEQYF.

This clone was detected many times. This chain connects TRBV28 to TRBJ2-5; 12 bases align to TRBD2. The CDR3 is made up of 18 amino acids. Germline CDR1 and CDR2: MDHEN and SYDVKM. Losses at the gene ends were 5 bases for V and 5 bases for J; bases not matched to a gene: 15. CDR3 sequence: CASSTSLRLAGGKETQYF. In DNA form, the CDR3 reads TGTGCCAGCAGTACCTCCTTGCGGCTAGCGGGAGGGAAGGAGACCCAGTACTTC.

This clone came up many times. V gene TRBV4-1 combines with J gene TRBJ2-3, with D uncertain. Deletions cut 0 bases from V and 0 bases from J, with 4 bases between. Germline CDR1 is MGHRA and CDR2 is YSYEKL. The CDR3 sequence is 14 residues long. The CDR3 sequence: CASSQDRSTDTQYF. The CDR3 DNA reads TGCGCCAGCAGCCAAGACAGGAGCACAGATACGCAGTATTTT.

This clone was detected a few times. Given a much more abundant clone one base away, this may be a read error. The chain is built from TRBV27 and TRBJ2-3; 7 nucleotides align to TRBD1. The germline gives CDR1 MNHEY, CDR2 SMNVEV (reference sequence). V shed 6 bases and J 6 bases; nucleotides not matched to a gene: 6. The CDR3 is 13 residues long. The CDR3 DNA reads TGTGCCAGCAGGGGGACAGACTCGGATACGCAGTATTTT. Translating gives CASRGTDSDTQYF.

As for this clone: A read error may account for a junction end that differs from germline. The chain combines TRBV7-7 with TRBJ2-5, with D possibly TRBD2 on 6 matching bases. This CDR3 comprises 14 residues. Germline V gene lookup returns CDR1 SSHAT and CDR2 FNYEAQ (reference sequence). CDR3 in amino acids: CASSTGLSVETQYF. In DNA, the CDR3 is TGCGCTAGCAGCACGGGACTCTCAGTGGAGACCCAGTACTTC.

With regard to this clone: Other DNA variants within this sample encode the same CDR3. J is TRBJ2-1 and V is TRBV11-2; perhaps TRBD2 as D (5 bases). Germline V lookup: CDR1 SGHAT, CDR2 FQNNGV. There are 16 residues in the CDR3. With 0 bases removed from V and 10 bases from J, the gap between germline ends came to 19 bases. CDR3 coding DNA: TGTGCCAGCAGCTTAGATAAGCTAGCTGGAGTCTACGAGCAGTTCTTC. This sequence encodes CASSLDKLAGVYEQFF.